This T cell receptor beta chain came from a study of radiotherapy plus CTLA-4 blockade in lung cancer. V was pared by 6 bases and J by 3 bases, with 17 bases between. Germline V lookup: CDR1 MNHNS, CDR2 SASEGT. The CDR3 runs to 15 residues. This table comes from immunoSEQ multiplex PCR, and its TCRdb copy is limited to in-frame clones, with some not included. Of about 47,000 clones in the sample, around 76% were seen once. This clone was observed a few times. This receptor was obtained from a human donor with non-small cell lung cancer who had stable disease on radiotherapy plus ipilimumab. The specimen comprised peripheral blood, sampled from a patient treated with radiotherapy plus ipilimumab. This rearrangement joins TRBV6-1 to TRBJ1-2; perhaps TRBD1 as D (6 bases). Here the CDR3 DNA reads TGTGCCAGCAGCCGAAGAATACAGGGTTACTATGGCTACACCTTC. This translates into CASSRRIQGYYGYTF.